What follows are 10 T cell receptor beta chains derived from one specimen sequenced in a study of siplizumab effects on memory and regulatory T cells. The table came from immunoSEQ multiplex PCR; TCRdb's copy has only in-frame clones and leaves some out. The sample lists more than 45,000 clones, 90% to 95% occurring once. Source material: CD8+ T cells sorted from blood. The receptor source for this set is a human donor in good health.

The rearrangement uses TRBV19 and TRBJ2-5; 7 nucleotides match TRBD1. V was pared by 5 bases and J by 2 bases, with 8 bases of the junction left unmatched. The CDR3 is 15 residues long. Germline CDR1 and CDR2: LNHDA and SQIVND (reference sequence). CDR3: CASSPWDRRQETQYF. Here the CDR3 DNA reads TGTGCCAGTAGTCCCTGGGACAGACGACAAGAGACCCAGTACTTC.

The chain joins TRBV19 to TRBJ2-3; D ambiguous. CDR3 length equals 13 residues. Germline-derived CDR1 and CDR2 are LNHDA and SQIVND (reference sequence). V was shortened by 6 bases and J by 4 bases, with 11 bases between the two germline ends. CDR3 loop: CASSSLIADTQYF. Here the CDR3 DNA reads TGTGCCAGTAGCAGCCTAATAGCAGATACGCAGTATTTT.

The DNA of the CDR3 is TGTGCCAGCAGTGAACACCGCACCGGGGAGCTGTTTTTT. Amino acid sequence: CASSEHRTGELFF. The genes are TRBV6-1 and TRBJ2-2; D is unresolved. CDR1 is MNHNS, CDR2 SASEGT, per germline. V gave up 2 bases and J gave up 4 bases, with 5 bases separating them. The CDR3 runs 13 residues.

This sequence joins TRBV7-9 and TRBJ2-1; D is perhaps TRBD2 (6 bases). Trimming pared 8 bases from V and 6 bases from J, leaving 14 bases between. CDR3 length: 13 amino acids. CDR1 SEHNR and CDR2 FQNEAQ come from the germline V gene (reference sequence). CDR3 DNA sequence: TGTGCCAGCCTCCCCGGGGGATCCAATGAGCAGTTCTTC. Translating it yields CASLPGGSNEQFF.

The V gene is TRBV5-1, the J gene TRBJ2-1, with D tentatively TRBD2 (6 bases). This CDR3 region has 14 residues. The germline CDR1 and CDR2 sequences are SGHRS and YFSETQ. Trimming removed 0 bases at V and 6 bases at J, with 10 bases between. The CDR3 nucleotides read TGCGCCAGCAGCTTGGCGGGACTTATCAATGAGCAGTTCTTC. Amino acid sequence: CASSLAGLINEQFF.

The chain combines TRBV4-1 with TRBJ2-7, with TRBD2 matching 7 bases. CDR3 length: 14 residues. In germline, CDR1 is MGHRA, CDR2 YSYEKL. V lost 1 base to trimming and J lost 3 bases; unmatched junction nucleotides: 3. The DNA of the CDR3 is TGCGCCAGCAGCCAAGTTTCTAGCGGCTACGAGCAGTACTTC. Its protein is CASSQVSSGYEQYF.

Written as DNA, the CDR3 is TGTGCCAGCAGTTTATGGAAGGGAGGAGAGACCCAGTACTTC. Translation gives CASSLWKGGETQYF. J is TRBJ2-5 and V is TRBV27; TRBD2 might be the D (6 bases). The germline V and J ends were trimmed by 1 base and 4 bases, with 10 bases remaining between them. Germline V lookup: CDR1 MNHEY, CDR2 SMNVEV (reference sequence). This CDR3 comprises 14 residues.

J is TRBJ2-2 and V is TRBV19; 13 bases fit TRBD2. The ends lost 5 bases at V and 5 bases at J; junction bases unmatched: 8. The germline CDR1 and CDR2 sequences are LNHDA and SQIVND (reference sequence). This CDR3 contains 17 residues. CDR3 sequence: CASSPWTSGRSTGELFF. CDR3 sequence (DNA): TGTGCCAGTAGTCCGTGGACTAGCGGGAGAAGTACCGGGGAGCTGTTTTTT.

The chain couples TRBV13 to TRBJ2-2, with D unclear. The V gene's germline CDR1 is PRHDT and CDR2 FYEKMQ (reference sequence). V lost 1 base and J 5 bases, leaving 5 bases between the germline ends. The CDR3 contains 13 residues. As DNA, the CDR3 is TGTGCCAGCAGCTTAGTAGGAACCGGGGAGCTGTTTTTT. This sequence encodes CASSLVGTGELFF.

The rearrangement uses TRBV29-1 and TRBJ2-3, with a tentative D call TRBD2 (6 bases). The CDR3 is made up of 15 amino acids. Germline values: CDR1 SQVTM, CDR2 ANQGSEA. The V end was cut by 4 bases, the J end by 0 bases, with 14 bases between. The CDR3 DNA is TGCAGCGTTGTTCCGCGGGATTCTAGCACAGATACGCAGTATTTT. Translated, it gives CSVVPRDSSTDTQYF.